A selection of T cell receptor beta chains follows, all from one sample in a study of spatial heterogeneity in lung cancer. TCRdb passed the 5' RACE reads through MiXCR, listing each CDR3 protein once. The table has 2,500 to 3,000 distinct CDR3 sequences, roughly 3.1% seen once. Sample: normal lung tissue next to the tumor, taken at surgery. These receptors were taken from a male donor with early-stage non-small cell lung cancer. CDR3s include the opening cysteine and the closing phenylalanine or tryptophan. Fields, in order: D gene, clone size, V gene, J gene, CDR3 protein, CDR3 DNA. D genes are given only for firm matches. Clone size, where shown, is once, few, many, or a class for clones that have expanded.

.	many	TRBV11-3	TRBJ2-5	CASSLGFPGETQYF	TGTGCCAGCAGCTTAGGTTTTCCGGGGGAGACCCAGTACTTC
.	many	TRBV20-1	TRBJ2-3	CSASGGHRDTQYF	TGCAGTGCTAGCGGGGGCCACCGAGATACGCAGTATTTT
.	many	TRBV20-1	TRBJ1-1	CSARVPDSSQAFF	TGCAGTGCTAGAGTCCCCGACAGCAGTCAAGCTTTCTTT
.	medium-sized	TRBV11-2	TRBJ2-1	CASSPRDEQFF	TGTGCCAGCAGCCCCAGAGATGAGCAGTTCTTC
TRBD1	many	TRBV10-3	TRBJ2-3	CAIKGQSGTDTQYF	TGTGCCATCAAGGGACAGTCAGGCACAGATACGCAGTATTTT
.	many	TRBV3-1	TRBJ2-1	CASSPPLGLYDNEQFF	TGTGCCAGCAGCCCACCCCTGGGACTTTACGACAATGAGCAGTTCTTC
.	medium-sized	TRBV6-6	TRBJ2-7	CASSPVGGPGAYEQYF	TGTGCCAGCAGTCCCGTGGGGGGCCCCGGGGCCTACGAGCAGTACTTC
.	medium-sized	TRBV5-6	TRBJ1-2	CASILRGELRDGYTF	TGTGCCAGCATCCTACGGGGGGAGTTACGGGATGGCTACACCTTC
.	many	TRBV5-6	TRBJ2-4	CASSHRATKNIQYF	TGTGCCAGCAGTCACAGGGCAACCAAAAACATTCAGTACTTC
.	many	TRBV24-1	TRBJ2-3	CATGQEVTDTQYF	TGTGCCACCGGGCAGGAGGTGACAGATACGCAGTATTTT
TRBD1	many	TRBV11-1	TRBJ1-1	CASSPPTGVNTEAFF	TGTGCCAGCAGCCCCCCGACAGGGGTGAACACTGAAGCTTTCTTT
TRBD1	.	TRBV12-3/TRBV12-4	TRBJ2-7	CASSLAGQGHYEQYF	TGTGCCAGCAGTTTGGCGGGACAGGGGCACTACGAGCAGTACTTC
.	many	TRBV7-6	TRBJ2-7	CASRSERSGTYEQYF	TGTGCCAGCAGATCAGAAAGGTCAGGGACCTACGAGCAGTACTTC
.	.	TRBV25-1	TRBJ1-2	CASGTTRFGYTF	TGTGCCAGCGGGACCACTAGGTTTGGCTACACCTTC
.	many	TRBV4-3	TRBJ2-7	CASSQAQGRYEQYF	TGCGCCAGCAGCCAAGCTCAGGGGCGCTACGAGCAGTACTTC
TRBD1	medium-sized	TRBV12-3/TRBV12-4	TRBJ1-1	CASSLTGQGDTEAFF	TGTGCCAGCAGTTTGACGGGACAGGGGGACACTGAAGCTTTCTTT
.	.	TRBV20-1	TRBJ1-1	CSAPSAIQGAFF	TGCAGTGCCCCTTCGGCAATTCAAGGAGCTTTCTTT
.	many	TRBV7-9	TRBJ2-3	CASSSYQGGSTDTQYF	TGTGCCAGCAGCTCCTATCAGGGGGGATCGACAGATACGCAGTATTTT
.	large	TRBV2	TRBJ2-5	CASSEPKDGSDQETQYF	TGTGCCAGCAGTGAACCAAAAGACGGTTCCGATCAAGAGACCCAGTACTTC
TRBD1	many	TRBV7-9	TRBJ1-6	CASSWTGGRNSPLHF	TGTGCCAGCAGCTGGACAGGGGGCAGGAATTCACCCCTCCACTTT
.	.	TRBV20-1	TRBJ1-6	CSASAPTGGNSPLHF	TGCAGTGCTAGTGCCCCCACCGGCGGCAATTCACCCCTCCACTTT
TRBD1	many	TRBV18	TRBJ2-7	CASSTGGQATYEQYF	TGTGCCAGCTCCACCGGGGGACAGGCAACCTACGAGCAGTACTTC
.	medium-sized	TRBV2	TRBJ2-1	CASSAMGYNEQFF	TGTGCCAGCAGTGCCATGGGATACAATGAGCAGTTCTTC
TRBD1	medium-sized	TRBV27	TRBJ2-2	CASGTQGGPGELFF	TGTGCCAGCGGCACACAGGGGGGTCCCGGGGAGCTGTTTTTT
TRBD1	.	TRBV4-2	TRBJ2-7	CPSSLLDRDYEQYF	TGTCCCAGCAGCCTCTTGGACAGGGACTACGAGCAGTACTTC
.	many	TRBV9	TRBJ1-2	CASSVAGEGYGYTF	TGTGCCAGCAGCGTAGCAGGGGAGGGGTATGGCTACACCTTC
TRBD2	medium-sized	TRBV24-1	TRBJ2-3	CATSAGGSTDTQYF	TGTGCCACCAGTGCTGGCGGGAGTACAGATACGCAGTATTTT
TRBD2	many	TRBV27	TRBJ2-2	CASSLVGGRNTGELFF	TGTGCCAGCAGTTTAGTCGGCGGGAGGAACACCGGGGAGCTGTTTTTT
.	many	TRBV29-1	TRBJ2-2	CSVEPGDTGELFF	TGCAGCGTCGAACCTGGGGACACCGGGGAGCTGTTTTTT
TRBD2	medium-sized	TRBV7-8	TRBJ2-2	CASSPPSGGAAGELFF	TGTGCCAGCAGCCCTCCAAGCGGGGGGGCCGCCGGGGAGCTGTTTTTT
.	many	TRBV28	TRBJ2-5	CASKRQAGRETQYF	TGTGCCAGTAAAAGGCAGGCAGGGAGGGAGACCCAGTACTTC
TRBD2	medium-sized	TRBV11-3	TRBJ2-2	CASSFLGTSGNTGELFF	TGTGCCAGCAGCTTCCTCGGAACTAGCGGTAACACCGGGGAGCTGTTTTTT